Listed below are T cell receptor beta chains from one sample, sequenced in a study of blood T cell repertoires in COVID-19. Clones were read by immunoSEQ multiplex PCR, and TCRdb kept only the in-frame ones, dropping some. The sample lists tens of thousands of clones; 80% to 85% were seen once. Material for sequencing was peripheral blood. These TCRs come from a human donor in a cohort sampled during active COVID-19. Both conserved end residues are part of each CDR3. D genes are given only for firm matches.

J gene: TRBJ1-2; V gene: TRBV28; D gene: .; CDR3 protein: CASSWQGYGYTF
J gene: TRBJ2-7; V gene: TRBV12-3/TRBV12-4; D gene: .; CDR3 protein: CASRQGGSYEQYF
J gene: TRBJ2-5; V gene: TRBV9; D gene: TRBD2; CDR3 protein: CASSAGTIQETQYF
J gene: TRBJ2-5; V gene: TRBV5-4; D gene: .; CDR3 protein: CASSPTISQETQYF
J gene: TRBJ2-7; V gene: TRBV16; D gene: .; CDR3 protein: CASSQLRNEQYF
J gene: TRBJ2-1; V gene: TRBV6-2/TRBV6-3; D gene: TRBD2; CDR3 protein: CASSPPGGWFF
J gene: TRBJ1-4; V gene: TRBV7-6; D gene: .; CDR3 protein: CASRRGPNEKLFF
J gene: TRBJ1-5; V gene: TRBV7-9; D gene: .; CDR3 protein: CASSSNSHQPQHF
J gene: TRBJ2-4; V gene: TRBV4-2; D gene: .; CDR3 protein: CASSPRVGVGNIQYF
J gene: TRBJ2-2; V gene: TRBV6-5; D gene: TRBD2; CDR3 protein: CASRGLATNTGELFF
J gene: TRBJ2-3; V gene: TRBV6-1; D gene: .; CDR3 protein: CASSEPGLFTDTQYF
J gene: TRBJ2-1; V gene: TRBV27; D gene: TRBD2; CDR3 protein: CASSSGTSGGLNEQFF
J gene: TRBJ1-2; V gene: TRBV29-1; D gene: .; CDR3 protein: CSVARLPGDGYTF
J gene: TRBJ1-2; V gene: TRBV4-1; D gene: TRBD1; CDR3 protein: CASSQADRKFYGYTF
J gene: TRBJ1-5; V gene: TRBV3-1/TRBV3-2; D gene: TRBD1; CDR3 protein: CASSHSDRGILVAGNQPQHF
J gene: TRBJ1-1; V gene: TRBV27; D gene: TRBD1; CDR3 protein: CASSRTGMNTEAFF
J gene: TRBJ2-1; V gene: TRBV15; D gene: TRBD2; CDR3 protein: CATSSRVGGVPYNEQFF
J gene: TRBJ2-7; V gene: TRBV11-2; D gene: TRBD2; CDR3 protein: CASSLDIGRGSHYEQYF
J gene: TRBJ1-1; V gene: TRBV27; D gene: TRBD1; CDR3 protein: CASSPNLRQGVNTEAFF
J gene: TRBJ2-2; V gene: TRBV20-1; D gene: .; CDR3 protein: CSASLGNTGELFF
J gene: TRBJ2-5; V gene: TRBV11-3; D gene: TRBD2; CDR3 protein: CASSLGLRLAGRETQYF
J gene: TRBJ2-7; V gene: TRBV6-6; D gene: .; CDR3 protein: CASSYSVSGQEQYF
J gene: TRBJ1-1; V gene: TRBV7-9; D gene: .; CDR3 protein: CASSSGLPEAFF
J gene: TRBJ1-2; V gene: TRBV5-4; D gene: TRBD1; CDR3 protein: CASSGGQGYGYTF
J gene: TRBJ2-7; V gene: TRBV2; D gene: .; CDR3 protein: CASSYRVDGNEQYF
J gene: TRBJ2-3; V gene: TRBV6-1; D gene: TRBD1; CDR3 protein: CASSEGSGGQDTQYF
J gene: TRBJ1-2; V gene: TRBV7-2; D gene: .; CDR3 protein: CASSLSRRGRSSGYTF
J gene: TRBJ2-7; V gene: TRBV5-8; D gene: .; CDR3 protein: CASSLDPGLNIYEQYF
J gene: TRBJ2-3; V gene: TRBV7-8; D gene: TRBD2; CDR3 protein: CASSFSGGDGDTQYF